This entry lists 24 T cell receptor beta chains sequenced from one sample in a study of beta chain features in type 1 diabetes. The isolated RNA, all of it, was reverse transcribed, so expressed TCRB transcripts were what got sequenced. The table came from immunoSEQ multiplex PCR; TCRdb's copy has only in-frame clones and leaves some out. The table includes approximately 340,000 clones, more than 12% detected once. The sample consisted of naive CD4+ T cells from blood. These receptor sequences come from a young woman in good health.

The chain is built from TRBV29-1 and TRBJ2-2, with D perhaps matching TRBD1 (5 bases). The V gene's germline CDR1 is SQVTM and CDR2 ANQGSEA. CDR3 length: 12 amino acids. Trimming stripped 7 bases from V and 1 base from J, with 7 bases between. This CDR3 reads CSAGQNTGELFF. For the CDR3, the DNA is TGCAGCGCCGGACAGAACACCGGGGAGCTGTTTTTT.

The chain recombines TRBV29-1 with TRBJ1-1, with TRBD1 matching over 7 bases. The CDR3 is made up of 16 amino acids. V dropped 5 bases and J dropped 1; count of bases not matched to a gene: 13. Germline V gene lookup returns CDR1 SQVTM and CDR2 ANQGSEA. The CDR3 DNA sequence: TGCAGCGTTATCCGTCTTTGGGACAGCCCGAACACTGAAGCTTTCTTT. Its translation is CSVIRLWDSPNTEAFF.

This clone occurred once. Its ends do not fully match the called genes, so a read error is possible. The genes are TRBV30 and TRBJ1-5; tentatively, D is TRBD1 (6 bases). Germline values: CDR1 GTSNPN, CDR2 SVGIG (reference sequence). CDR3 length equals 11 residues. Here the CDR3 DNA reads TGTGCCTGGAGTACAGGACAGCTTCAGCGTTTT. Protein sequence: CAWSTGQLQRF.

This clone occurred a few times. This chain links TRBV30 with TRBJ2-4, with 15 bases aligning to TRBD2. V lost 5 bases and J lost 3; bases outside the gene matches: 5. The CDR3 has 16 amino acids. Germline CDR1 reads GTSNPN; CDR2 reads SVGIG (reference sequence). CDR3 sequence (DNA): TGTGCCTGGGGGACTAGCGGGAGGAAGGGCAAAAACATTCAGTACTTC. As protein: CAWGTSGRKGKNIQYF.

This clone was seen only a few times. The rearrangement links TRBV11-2 to TRBJ2-1, with 9 bases that match TRBD1. Looked up from germline, CDR1 is SGHAT and CDR2 is FQNNGV. CDR3 length equals 16 residues. J was trimmed by 10 bases and V by 0 bases; bases with no gene match: 10. The chain's CDR3 is CASSLDGGTGWREQFF. The CDR3 DNA is TGTGCCAGCAGCTTAGATGGCGGGACAGGGTGGCGAGAGCAGTTCTTC.

A few counts support this clone. The chain has TRBV28 and TRBJ2-1; 8 bases map to TRBD2. The CDR3 runs 15 residues. Trimming cost V 2 bases and J 5 bases; bases outside gene matches: 5. Germline CDR1 reads MDHEN; CDR2 reads SYDVKM. This chain's CDR3 is CASSLAGGTHNEQFF. In nucleotides, the CDR3 is TGTGCCAGCAGTTTAGCGGGAGGAACCCACAATGAGCAGTTCTTC.

The chain has TRBV28 and TRBJ2-7, with a possible D match to TRBD1 (6 bases). V was trimmed by 6 bases and J by 7 bases, leaving 19 bases between them. Germline V gives CDR1 MDHEN, CDR2 SYDVKM. The CDR3 extends over 14 amino acids. CDR3 protein: CASRIKSWGLEQYF. The DNA for the CDR3 is TGTGCCAGCAGGATCAAGTCCTGGGGGCTGGAGCAGTACTTC.

This chain uses TRBV7-8 with TRBJ2-7; TRBD2 matches at 11 bases. The V gene's germline CDR1 is SGHVS and CDR2 FQNEAQ. The V gene end was trimmed by 2 bases and the J gene end by 5 bases; junction bases not matched to a gene: 5. The CDR3 sequence is 15 residues long. CDR3 loop: CASSLTSGSGNEQYF. DNA of the CDR3: TGTGCCAGCAGCTTAACTAGCGGGAGTGGCAACGAGCAGTACTTC.

In this sample, this clone turned up a few times. The chain is built from TRBV19 and TRBJ2-7; tentatively, D is TRBD1 (7 bases). This CDR3 comprises 19 residues. V shed 2 bases and J shed 4 bases, with 27 bases lying between them. Germline V CDR1 and CDR2: LNHDA, SQIVND (reference sequence). CDR3 nucleotides: TGTGCCAGTAGTATAACAGGGGAAGGTAGCGGCAGAATACCTTACGAGCAGTACTTC. This sequence encodes CASSITGEGSGRIPYEQYF.

The rearrangement joins TRBV5-4 to TRBJ2-7, with TRBD1 as a possible D gene (6 bases). Germline V gene data show CDR1 as SGHNT and CDR2 as YYREEE (reference sequence). V was trimmed by 1 base and J by 9 bases, leaving 14 bases between them. The CDR3 is 13 amino acids. In DNA form, the CDR3 reads TGTGCCAGCAGCTTGTCTCAGGGGTCCCGGCAGTACTTC. Its translation is CASSLSQGSRQYF.

The table lists this clone with a few counts. This chain uses TRBV30 with TRBJ2-2; TRBD1 matches 8 bases. CDR1 and CDR2 from the germline V gene are GTSNPN and SVGIG (reference sequence). This CDR3 is built from 17 residues. J lost 0 bases, V lost 4 bases, and 10 bases had no gene match. The CDR3 is CAWTKDRVNANTGELFF. In DNA form, the CDR3 reads TGTGCCTGGACAAAGGACAGGGTCAACGCGAACACCGGGGAGCTGTTTTTT.

The chain recombines TRBV30 with TRBJ1-2, with 12 bases lining up with TRBD1. The CDR3 extends over 18 amino acids. The germline V gene has CDR1 GTSNPN and CDR2 SVGIG (reference sequence). V was clipped by 0 bases and J by 4 bases; unmatched bases: 12. CDR3 in DNA: TGTGCCTGGAGTGTTAGGGGCGCGGGACAGGGGGCGATCTATGGCTACACCTTC. It yields the protein CAWSVRGAGQGAIYGYTF.

This clone was picked up a small number of times. The rearrangement links TRBV28 to TRBJ2-5; 8 bases fit TRBD1. V lost 2 bases, J lost 1 base, and 6 bases stayed unmatched. The CDR3 runs to 16 residues. Germline loops: CDR1 MDHEN, CDR2 SYDVKM. The CDR3 DNA reads TGTGCCAGCAGTTTAATTCCCAGGGGGCGCCAAGAGACCCAGTACTTC. This translates into CASSLIPRGRQETQYF. The full variable domain, in which reference TRBV28 and TRBJ2-5 provide the parts outside the CDR3, is DVKVTQSSRYLVKRTGEKVFLECVQDMDHENMFWYRQDPGLGLRLIYFSYDVKMKEKGDIPEGYSVSREKKERFSLILESASTNQTSMYLCASSLIPRGRQETQYFGPGTRLLVL.

V usage is TRBV5-4 and J usage is TRBJ2-7; 10 nucleotides align to TRBD2. The CDR3 spans 14 residues. After removal of 4 bases from V and 6 bases from J, the junction contained 7 bases not matched to a gene. The V gene's germline CDR1 is SGHNT and CDR2 YYREEE (reference sequence). The CDR3 DNA sequence: TGTGCCAGCAGCACGGCTAGCGGGAGTGTCGAGCAGTACTTC. This sequence encodes CASSTASGSVEQYF.

This clone has a handful of counts. The chain combines TRBV13 with TRBJ2-7; the match to TRBD1 covers 7 bases. Germline lookup yields CDR1 PRHDT and CDR2 FYEKMQ (reference sequence). Trimming at V came to 1 base and at J to 3 bases, leaving 3 bases not matched to a gene. The CDR3 is made up of 14 amino acids. The CDR3 reads CASSLDRGSYEQYF. In DNA form, the CDR3 reads TGTGCCAGCAGCTTAGACAGGGGTAGCTACGAGCAGTACTTC.

This clone showed up just a few times. The chain is built from TRBV7-6 and TRBJ2-4; 8 positions agree with TRBD2. Germline CDR1 reads SGHVS; CDR2 reads FNYEAQ. This CDR3 comprises 15 residues. The V and J ends lost 1 base and 9 bases, in that order; junction bases with no gene match: 8. DNA of the CDR3: TGTGCCAGCAGCTTAGGCGGGGGGAATAGGGGCATTCAGTACTTC. It is translated as CASSLGGGNRGIQYF. Based on the CDR3 plus reference TRBV7-6 and TRBJ2-4, the full variable domain is GAGVSQSPRYKVTKRGQDVALRCDPISGHVSLYWYRQALGQGPEFLTYFNYEAQQDKSGLPNDRFSAERPEGSISTLTIQRTEQRDSAMYRCASSLGGGNRGIQYFGAGTRLSVL.

This clone was observed a handful of times. The V call is TRBV28, the J call TRBJ2-7; 14 bases are shared with TRBD2. V lost 7 bases and J lost 5; bases outside the gene matches: 10. The CDR3 loop spans 16 amino acids. Germline V gene sequence: CDR1 MDHEN, CDR2 SYDVKM. For the CDR3, the DNA is TGTGCCAGCAATTCCGGGACTAGCGGGGGCCCCAACGAGCAGTACTTC. Its translation: CASNSGTSGGPNEQYF.

With regard to this clone: Other DNA sequences within the sample encode an identical CDR3. J is TRBJ2-7 and V is TRBV28, with D perhaps TRBD1 (6 bases). This CDR3 region has 12 residues. The germline V and J ends were trimmed by 3 bases and 3 bases, with 6 bases remaining between them. Germline V CDR1 and CDR2: MDHEN, SYDVKM. The CDR3 DNA reads TGTGCCAGCAGTTTGACAGGCTACGAGCAGTACTTC. Translated: CASSLTGYEQYF.

V gene TRBV28 combines with J gene TRBJ1-2; possibly TRBD1 for D (5 bases). The CDR3 runs 15 residues. Germline-derived CDR1 and CDR2 are MDHEN and SYDVKM. Trimming left V 5 bases short and J 0 bases short, with 13 bases between. CDR3 DNA sequence: TGTGCCAGCAGTACGGAGGGGCGATCTAACTATGGCTACACCTTC. Translating gives CASSTEGRSNYGYTF.

The chain recombines TRBV10-2 with TRBJ1-1; D call uncertain. The V end was cut by 6 bases, the J end by 1 base, with 6 bases between. The CDR3 covers 12 residues. The germline V gene encodes CDR1 WSHSY and CDR2 SAAADI. The CDR3 DNA reads as TGCGCCAGCAGCGTCGGGAACACTGAAGCTTTCTTT. Translation gives CASSVGNTEAFF.

The V call is TRBV29-1, the J call TRBJ2-2; D remains ambiguous. Germline CDR1 and CDR2: SQVTM and ANQGSEA. V shed 2 bases and J shed 8 bases, with 6 bases lying between them. This CDR3 contains 11 residues. In nucleotides, the CDR3 is TGCAGCGTTGAACGGGTGGGGGAGCTGTTTTTT. It yields the protein CSVERVGELFF.

In this sample, this clone turned up a few times. This chain connects TRBV4-1 to TRBJ2-1, with TRBD2 matching 13 bases. The CDR3 is 16 residues long. The ends lost 2 bases at V and 6 bases at J; junction bases unmatched: 4. CDR1 MGHRA and CDR2 YSYEKL come from the germline V gene. CDR3 amino acids: CASSQIGLAGANEQFF. In DNA form, the CDR3 reads TGCGCCAGCAGCCAAATCGGACTAGCGGGAGCCAATGAGCAGTTCTTC.

This clone was detected only a few times. The rearrangement uses TRBV30 and TRBJ1-5; no definite D call. The CDR3 loop spans 13 amino acids. V dropped 2 bases and J dropped 5 bases, with 10 bases sitting between them. CDR1 is GTSNPN and CDR2 is SVGIG in the germline V gene (reference sequence). The CDR3: CAWSIGQDQPQHF. The CDR3 DNA follows: TGTGCCTGGAGTATTGGGCAGGATCAGCCCCAGCATTTT.

V gene TRBV29-1 combines with J gene TRBJ1-5; D may be TRBD1 (6 bases). Germline CDR1 and CDR2: SQVTM and ANQGSEA. V lost 3 bases and J 7 bases, leaving 16 bases between the germline ends. This CDR3 has 14 amino acids. The CDR3 sequence: CSVELGQGSQPQHF. The CDR3 region has the DNA TGCAGCGTTGAGTTGGGTCAGGGGAGCCAGCCCCAGCATTTT.